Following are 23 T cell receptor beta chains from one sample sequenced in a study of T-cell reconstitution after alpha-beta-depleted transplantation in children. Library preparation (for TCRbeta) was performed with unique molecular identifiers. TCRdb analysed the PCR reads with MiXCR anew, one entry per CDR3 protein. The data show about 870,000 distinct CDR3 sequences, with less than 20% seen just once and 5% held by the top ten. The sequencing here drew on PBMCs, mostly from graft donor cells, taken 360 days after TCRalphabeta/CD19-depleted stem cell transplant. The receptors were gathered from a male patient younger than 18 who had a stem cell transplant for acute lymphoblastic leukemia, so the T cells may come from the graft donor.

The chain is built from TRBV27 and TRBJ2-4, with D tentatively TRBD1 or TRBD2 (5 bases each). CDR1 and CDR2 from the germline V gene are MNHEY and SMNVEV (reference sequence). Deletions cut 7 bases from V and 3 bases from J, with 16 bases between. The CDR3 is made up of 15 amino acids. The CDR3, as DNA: TGTGCCAGCACCTCTAGGGGAGAGGGCAAAAACATTCAGTACTTC. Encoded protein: CASTSRGEGKNIQYF.

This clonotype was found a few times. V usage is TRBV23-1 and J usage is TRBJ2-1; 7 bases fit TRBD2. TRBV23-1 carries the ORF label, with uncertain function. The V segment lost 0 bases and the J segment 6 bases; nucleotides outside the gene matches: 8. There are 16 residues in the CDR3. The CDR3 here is CASSQSRTRGFNEQFF. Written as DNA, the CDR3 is TGCGCCAGCAGTCAATCAAGGACTAGGGGATTCAATGAGCAGTTCTTC.

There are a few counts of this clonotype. As DNA, the CDR3 is TGTGCCAGCAGCTCGTGGCGGGAGGAGGCAGATACGCAGTATTTT. Translated, it gives CASSSWREEADTQYF. The rearrangement uses TRBV12-3 or TRBV12-4 and TRBJ2-3, with 8 bases that match TRBD2. J was trimmed by 4 bases and V by 6 bases; bases with no gene match: 9. CDR3 length: 15 amino acids.

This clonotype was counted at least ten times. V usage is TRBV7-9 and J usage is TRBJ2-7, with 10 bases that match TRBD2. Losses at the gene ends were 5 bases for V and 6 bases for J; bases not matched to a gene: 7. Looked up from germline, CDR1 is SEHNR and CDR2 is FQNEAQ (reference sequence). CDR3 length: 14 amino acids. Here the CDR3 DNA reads TGTGCCAGCAGCGTAACTAGCGGGATTAGCGAGCAGTACTTC. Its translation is CASSVTSGISEQYF.

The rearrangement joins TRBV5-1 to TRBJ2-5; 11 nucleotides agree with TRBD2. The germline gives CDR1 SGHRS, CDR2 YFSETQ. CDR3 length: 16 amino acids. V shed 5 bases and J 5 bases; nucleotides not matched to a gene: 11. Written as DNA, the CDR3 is TGCGCCAGCAGTTGGCTCCTAGCGGGAGGAGGCGAGACCCAGTACTTC. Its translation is CASSWLLAGGGETQYF.

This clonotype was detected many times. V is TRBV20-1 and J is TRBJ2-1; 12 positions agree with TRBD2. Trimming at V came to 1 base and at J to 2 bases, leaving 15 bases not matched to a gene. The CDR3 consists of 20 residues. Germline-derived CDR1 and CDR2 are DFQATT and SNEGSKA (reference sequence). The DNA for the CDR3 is TGCAGTGCTAGAGTTCTAACTAGCGGGAGGACCCTTAACCCCTACAATGAGCAGTTCTTC. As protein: CSARVLTSGRTLNPYNEQFF.

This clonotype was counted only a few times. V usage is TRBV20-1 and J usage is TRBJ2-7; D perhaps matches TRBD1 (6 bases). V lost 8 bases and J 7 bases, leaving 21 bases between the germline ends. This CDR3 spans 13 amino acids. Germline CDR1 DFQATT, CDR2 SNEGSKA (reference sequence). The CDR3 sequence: CSSGASGVGEQYF. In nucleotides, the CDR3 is TGCAGTTCAGGGGCTAGTGGGGTAGGGGAGCAGTACTTC.

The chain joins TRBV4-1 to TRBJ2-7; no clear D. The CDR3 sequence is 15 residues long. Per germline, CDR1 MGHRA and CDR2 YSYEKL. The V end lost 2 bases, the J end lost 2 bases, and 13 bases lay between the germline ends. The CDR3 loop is CASSQLMSPTYEQYF. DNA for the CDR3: TGCGCCAGCAGCCAACTCATGTCGCCGACCTACGAGCAGTACTTC.

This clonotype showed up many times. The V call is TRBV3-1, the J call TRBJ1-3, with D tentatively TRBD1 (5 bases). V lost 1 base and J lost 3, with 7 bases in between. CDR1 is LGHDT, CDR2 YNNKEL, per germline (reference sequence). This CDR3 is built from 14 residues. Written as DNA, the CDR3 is TGTGCCAGCAGCCAAGGGGACCGTGGAAACACCATATATTTT. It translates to CASSQGDRGNTIYF.

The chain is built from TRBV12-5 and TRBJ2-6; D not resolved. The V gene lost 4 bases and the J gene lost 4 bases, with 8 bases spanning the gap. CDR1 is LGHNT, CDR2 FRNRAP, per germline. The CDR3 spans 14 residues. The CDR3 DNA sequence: TGTGCTAGTGGTTCCGCCAAAGGGGCCAACGTCCTGACTTTC. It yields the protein CASGSAKGANVLTF.

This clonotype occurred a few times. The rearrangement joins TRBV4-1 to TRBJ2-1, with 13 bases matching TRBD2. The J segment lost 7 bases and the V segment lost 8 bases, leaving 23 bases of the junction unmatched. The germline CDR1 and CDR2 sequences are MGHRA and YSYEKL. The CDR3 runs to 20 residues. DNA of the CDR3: TGCGCCAGCCACGCTGGAATTAGAGGGACTAGCGGGAACTCTGGGAATGAGCAGTTCTTC. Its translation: CASHAGIRGTSGNSGNEQFF.

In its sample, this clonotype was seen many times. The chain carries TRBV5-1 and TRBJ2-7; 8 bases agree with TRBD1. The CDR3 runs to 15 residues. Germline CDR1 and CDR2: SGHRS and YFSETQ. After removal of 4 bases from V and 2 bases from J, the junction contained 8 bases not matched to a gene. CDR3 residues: CASSADRGLTYEQYF. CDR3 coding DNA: TGCGCCAGCAGCGCCGACAGGGGATTAACCTACGAGCAGTACTTC.

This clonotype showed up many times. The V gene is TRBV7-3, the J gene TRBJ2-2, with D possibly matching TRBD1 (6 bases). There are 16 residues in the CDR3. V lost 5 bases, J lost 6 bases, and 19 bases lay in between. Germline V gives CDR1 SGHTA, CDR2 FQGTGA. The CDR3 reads CASSPRMGKGAGELFF. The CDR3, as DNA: TGTGCCAGCAGCCCAAGGATGGGAAAGGGGGCCGGGGAGCTGTTTTTT. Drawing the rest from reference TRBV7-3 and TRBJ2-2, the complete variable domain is GAGVSQTPSNKVTEKGKYVELRCDPISGHTALYWYRQSLGQGPEFLIYFQGTGAADDSGLPNDRFFAVRPEGSVSTLKIQRTERGDSAVYLCASSPRMGKGAGELFFGEGSRLTVL.

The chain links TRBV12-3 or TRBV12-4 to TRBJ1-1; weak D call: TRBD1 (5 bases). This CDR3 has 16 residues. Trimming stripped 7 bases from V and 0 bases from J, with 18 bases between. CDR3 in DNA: TGTGCCAGCAATCAAGGCAGGGCGATCATGAACACTGAAGCTTTCTTT. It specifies CASNQGRAIMNTEAFF.

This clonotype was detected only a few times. This chain's CDR3 is CSATGHLDLRDTQYF. Here the CDR3 DNA reads TGCAGTGCCACGGGACACCTCGACCTAAGAGACACCCAGTACTTC. The chain recombines TRBV20-1 with TRBJ2-5; D is possibly TRBD1 (6 bases). The CDR3 has 15 amino acids. In germline, CDR1 is DFQATT, CDR2 SNEGSKA (reference sequence). Trimming removed 6 bases from V and 8 bases from J, with 25 bases in between.

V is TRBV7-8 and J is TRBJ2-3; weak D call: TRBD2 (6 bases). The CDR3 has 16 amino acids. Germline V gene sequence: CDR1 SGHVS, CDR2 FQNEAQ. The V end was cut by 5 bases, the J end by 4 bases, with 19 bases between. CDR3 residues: CASSPTFGRRSDTQYF. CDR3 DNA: TGTGCCAGCAGCCCCACTTTCGGGAGAAGGTCAGATACGCAGTATTTT.

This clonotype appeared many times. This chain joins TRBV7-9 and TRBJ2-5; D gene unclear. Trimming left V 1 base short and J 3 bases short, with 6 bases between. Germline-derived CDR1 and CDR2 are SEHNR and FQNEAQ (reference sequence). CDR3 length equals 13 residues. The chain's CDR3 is CASSLVKEETQYF. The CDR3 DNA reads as TGTGCCAGCAGCTTAGTGAAGGAAGAGACCCAGTACTTC.

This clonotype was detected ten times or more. The CDR3 spells CASSLLAGGYKYEQYF. DNA of the CDR3: TGTGCCAGCAGTTTACTAGCGGGAGGGTATAAGTACGAGCAGTACTTC. This chain uses TRBV27 with TRBJ2-7; the match to TRBD2 covers 12 bases. Unmatched junction bases numbered 6, after V lost 2 bases and J lost 4 bases. Germline V gene lookup returns CDR1 MNHEY and CDR2 SMNVEV (reference sequence). The length of the CDR3 is 16 residues.

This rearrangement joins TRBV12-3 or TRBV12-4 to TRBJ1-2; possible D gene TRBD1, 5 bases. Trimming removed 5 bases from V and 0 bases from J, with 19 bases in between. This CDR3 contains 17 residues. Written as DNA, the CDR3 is TGTGCCAGCAGTACTAGCCTATCAGGGTTAGCTAACTATGGCTACACCTTC. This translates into CASSTSLSGLANYGYTF.

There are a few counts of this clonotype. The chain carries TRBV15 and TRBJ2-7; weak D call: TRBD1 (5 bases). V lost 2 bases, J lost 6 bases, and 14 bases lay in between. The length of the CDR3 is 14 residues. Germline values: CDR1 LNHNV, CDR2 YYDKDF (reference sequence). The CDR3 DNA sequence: TGTGCCACCAGCAGAAATCCCGACAGTACCGAGCAGTACTTC. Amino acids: CATSRNPDSTEQYF.

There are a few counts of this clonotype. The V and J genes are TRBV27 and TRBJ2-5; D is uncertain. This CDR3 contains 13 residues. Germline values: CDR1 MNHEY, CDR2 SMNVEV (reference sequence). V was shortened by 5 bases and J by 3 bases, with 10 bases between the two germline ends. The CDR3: CASSLYQKETQYF. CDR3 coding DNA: TGTGCCAGCAGTCTATACCAAAAAGAGACCCAGTACTTC.

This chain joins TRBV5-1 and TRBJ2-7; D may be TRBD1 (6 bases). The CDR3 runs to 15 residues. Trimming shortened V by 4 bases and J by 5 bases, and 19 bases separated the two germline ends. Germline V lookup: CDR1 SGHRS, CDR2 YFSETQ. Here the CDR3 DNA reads TGCGCCAGCAGCGGAGCTGGACAGATCATCAACGAGCAGTACTTC. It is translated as CASSGAGQIINEQYF.

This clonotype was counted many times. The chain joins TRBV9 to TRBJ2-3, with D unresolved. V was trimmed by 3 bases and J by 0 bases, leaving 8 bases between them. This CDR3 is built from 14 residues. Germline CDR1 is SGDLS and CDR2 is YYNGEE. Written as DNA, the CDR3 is TGTGCCAGCAGCGCCCCCGGTAGCACAGATACGCAGTATTTT. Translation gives CASSAPGSTDTQYF.